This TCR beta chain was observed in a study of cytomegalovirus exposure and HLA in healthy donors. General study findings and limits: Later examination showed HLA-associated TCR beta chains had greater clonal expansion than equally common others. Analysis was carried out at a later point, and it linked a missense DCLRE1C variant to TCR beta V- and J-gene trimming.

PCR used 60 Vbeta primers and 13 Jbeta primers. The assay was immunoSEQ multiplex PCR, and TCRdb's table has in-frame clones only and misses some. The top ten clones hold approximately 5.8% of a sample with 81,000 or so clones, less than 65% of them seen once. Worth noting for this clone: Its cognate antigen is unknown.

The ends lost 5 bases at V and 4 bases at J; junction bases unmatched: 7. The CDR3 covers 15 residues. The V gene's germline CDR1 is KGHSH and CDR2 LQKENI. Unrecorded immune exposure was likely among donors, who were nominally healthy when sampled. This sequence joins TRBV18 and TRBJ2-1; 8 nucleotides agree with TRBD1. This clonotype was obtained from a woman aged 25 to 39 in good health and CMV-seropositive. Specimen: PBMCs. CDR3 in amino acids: CASSSRQGRYNEQFF. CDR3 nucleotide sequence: TGTGCCAGCTCATCCAGACAGGGGCGGTACAATGAGCAGTTCTTC.